These 18 T cell receptor beta chains originate from one sample sequenced in a study of blood T cell dynamics during melanoma immunotherapy. The time point here: pre-treatment baseline. This table comes from immunoSEQ multiplex PCR, and its TCRdb copy is limited to in-frame clones, with some not included. The table has more than 15,000 clones, 65% to 90% seen once. The sample in question was blood, obtained from a patient treated with checkpoint blockade. The receptors were sampled from a human donor with melanoma.

This chain connects TRBV28 to TRBJ1-2; no definite D call. CDR3 length equals 13 residues. The V end lost 1 base, the J end lost 8 bases, and 11 bases lay between the germline ends. Germline V gene data show CDR1 as MDHEN and CDR2 as SYDVKM. As DNA, the CDR3 is TGTGCCAGCAGTTTATCGGTGATGGGAGGCTACACCTTC. It translates to CASSLSVMGGYTF.

The chain joins TRBV15 to TRBJ2-5; 7 nucleotides align to TRBD2. CDR3 length: 16 amino acids. CDR1 and CDR2 (germline): LNHNV, YYDKDF (reference sequence). V trimming: 1 base; J trimming: 7 bases; junction bases outside the gene matches: 12. The CDR3 bases are TGTGCCACCAGCAGAGGCGGGAGTTCCGTGCAGATGACCCAGTACTTC. It encodes CATSRGGSSVQMTQYF.

This chain joins TRBV9 and TRBJ2-5; D perhaps matches TRBD2 (6 bases). The V gene's germline CDR1 is SGDLS and CDR2 YYNGEE. V was shortened by 4 bases and J by 0 bases, with 16 bases between the two germline ends. The CDR3 runs to 16 residues. The CDR3 region is CASSLRTGTYQETQYF. CDR3 nucleotides: TGTGCCAGCAGCCTACGTACCGGGACTTACCAAGAGACCCAGTACTTC.

The V call is TRBV5-5, the J call TRBJ1-5; a weak D match, TRBD1 (5 bases). CDR1 is SGHKS and CDR2 is YYEKEE in the germline V gene (reference sequence). The length of the CDR3 is 16 residues. V lost 3 bases, J lost 1 base, and 14 bases lay in between. The DNA of the CDR3 is TGTGCCAGCAGCTCCACGGGAGGGGAGAGCAATCAGCCCCAGCATTTT. It yields the protein CASSSTGGESNQPQHF.

V is TRBV14 and J is TRBJ1-3; a possible D gene is TRBD1 (5 bases). Germline V gene data show CDR1 as SGHDN and CDR2 as FVKESK. V gave up 4 bases and J gave up 4 bases, with 11 bases separating them. The CDR3 is made up of 14 amino acids. The CDR3 nucleotides read TGTGCCAGCAGCCGAGACAGTTACGGAAACACCATATATTTT. Translation: CASSRDSYGNTIYF.

The rearrangement joins TRBV11-1 to TRBJ1-1, with D tentatively TRBD1 (6 bases). Germline V gene lookup returns CDR1 SGHAT and CDR2 FQDESV (reference sequence). Trimming took 7 bases from V and 6 from J, leaving 15 bases between them. The CDR3 runs to 13 residues. CDR3 sequence: CASIGQPNSEAFF. In DNA, the CDR3 is TGTGCCAGCATCGGACAGCCTAACTCTGAAGCTTTCTTT.

V gene TRBV20-1 combines with J gene TRBJ2-5; D might be TRBD1 or TRBD2, each matching 7 bases. Matching the DNA end better, TRBJ2-7 makes the J call doubtful. The CDR3 consists of 11 residues. The V gene's germline CDR1 is DFQATT and CDR2 SNEGSKA (reference sequence). Written as DNA, the CDR3 is TGCAGTGCTACAGGGGGGGGCGAGCAGTACTTC. Its translation: CSATGGGEQYF.

The rearrangement links TRBV11-2 to TRBJ1-4, with D perhaps matching TRBD1 (5 bases). Germline V lookup: CDR1 SGHAT, CDR2 FQNNGV. V lost 2 bases and J 8 bases, leaving 18 bases between the germline ends. This CDR3 spans 16 amino acids. DNA for the CDR3: TGTGCCAGCAGCTTACTGACCGGGGCTATTAACGAAAAACTGTTTTTT. It translates to CASSLLTGAINEKLFF.

This chain joins TRBV7-2 and TRBJ1-2; 9 bases align to TRBD1. Germline CDR1 and CDR2: SGHTA and FQGNSA. This CDR3 spans 17 amino acids. V was clipped by 6 bases and J by 5 bases; unmatched bases: 16. The DNA for the CDR3 is TGTGCCAGCAGTCCCGTACAGGGGGCAAATAAGAGATATGGCTACACCTTC. Its translation: CASSPVQGANKRYGYTF.

The chain couples TRBV5-5 to TRBJ2-3; unclear D gene. This CDR3 spans 12 amino acids. Germline-derived CDR1 and CDR2 are SGHKS and YYEKEE (reference sequence). V lost 1 base, J lost 4 bases, and 4 bases lay in between. The CDR3 loop is CASSLSADTQYF. As DNA, the CDR3 is TGTGCCAGCAGCTTGTCGGCAGATACGCAGTATTTT.

This rearrangement joins TRBV2 to TRBJ1-1; a weak D match, TRBD1 (6 bases). The germline CDR1 and CDR2 sequences are SNHLY and FYNNEI. The CDR3 covers 14 residues. V was clipped by 1 base and J by 4 bases, with 10 bases between them. CDR3 protein: CASSEGQGFTEAFF. The CDR3 nucleotides read TGTGCCAGCAGTGAAGGTCAGGGGTTCACTGAAGCTTTCTTT.

This clone was seen once. The V call is TRBV6-1, the J call TRBJ2-5, with D possibly called TRBD1 or TRBD2 (5 bases each). Judging by the DNA end, TRBJ2-7 fits better; the J call may be wrong. The CDR3 covers 16 residues. Germline-derived CDR1 and CDR2 are MNHNS and SASEGT. The CDR3 loop is CASSERFGTVWAEQYF. The CDR3 coding sequence is TGTGCCAGCAGTGAAAGGTTCGGGACGGTTTGGGCCGAGCAGTACTTC.

This chain uses TRBV27 with TRBJ2-7; TRBD2 matches at 13 bases. Germline trimming cut 6 bases from V and 1 base from J; bases unmatched to any gene: 21. This CDR3 is built from 21 residues. Germline V CDR1 and CDR2: MNHEY, SMNVEV (reference sequence). The CDR3, as DNA: TGTGCCAGCAGAAAAGGTGGGACACCGGGACTAGCGGGACGGCTTTCCTACGAGCAGTACTTC. Amino acid sequence: CASRKGGTPGLAGRLSYEQYF.

The chain joins TRBV5-8 to TRBJ2-7, with 11 positions matching TRBD2. The CDR3 covers 13 residues. V lost 6 bases to trimming and J lost 9 bases; unmatched junction nucleotides: 8. Germline CDR1 and CDR2: SGHTS and YDEGEE. This CDR3 is CASNWGTSGAQYF. CDR3 bases: TGTGCCAGCAACTGGGGGACTAGCGGTGCGCAGTACTTC.

J is TRBJ1-5 and V is TRBV11-1; D not certain. The CDR3 sequence is 12 residues long. Trimming cost V 1 base and J 4 bases, with 2 bases left between them. Germline V gene lookup returns CDR1 SGHAT and CDR2 FQDESV (reference sequence). The CDR3 nucleotides are TGTGCCAGCAGCTTAGGAAATCAGCCCCAGCATTTT. It codes for CASSLGNQPQHF.

This rearrangement joins TRBV27 to TRBJ2-1, with D perhaps TRBD1 (5 bases). V gave up 5 bases and J gave up 2 bases, with 13 bases separating them. The CDR3 extends over 15 amino acids. The germline V gene has CDR1 MNHEY and CDR2 SMNVEV (reference sequence). CDR3 in amino acids: CASSERQLPYNEQFF. The CDR3 DNA is TGTGCCAGCAGTGAACGACAGTTACCCTACAATGAGCAGTTCTTC.

The genes are TRBV5-4 and TRBJ2-2; 8 bases are shared with TRBD2. Unmatched junction bases numbered 11, after V lost 7 bases and J lost 9 bases. The CDR3 runs to 14 residues. Germline CDR1 reads SGHNT; CDR2 reads YYREEE (reference sequence). CDR3 DNA: TGTGCCAGCCAGGAATCGGGAGGGCTAAGGGAGCTGTTTTTT. Protein product: CASQESGGLRELFF. Complete variable domain (other parts from reference TRBV5-4 and TRBJ2-2): ETGVTQSPTHLIKTRGQQVTLRCSSQSGHNTVSWYQQALGQGPQFIFQYYREEENGRGNFPPRFSGLQFPNYSSELNVNALELDDSALYLCASQESGGLRELFFGEGSRLTVL.

V and J are TRBV28 and TRBJ2-5; D is undetermined. Near its end, the DNA agrees better with TRBJ2-7, so the J call may be wrong. This CDR3 has 13 residues. The V gene's germline CDR1 is MDHEN and CDR2 SYDVKM. The CDR3 nucleotides read TGTGCCAGCTTTGGGCACGTTGGCTACGAGCAGTACTTC. Translating gives CASFGHVGYEQYF.